The T cell receptor (beta chain) described here comes from a study of beta chain features in type 1 diabetes. Whole-study context: Healthy donors resembled patients in age, gender and cell yields.

Purities over 95% were achieved in all sorted populations. CDR1 and CDR2 (germline): KGHSH, LQKENI. The CDR3 runs to 14 residues. V was clipped by 4 bases and J by 0 bases, with 10 bases between them. The isolated RNA, all of it, was reverse transcribed, so expressed TCRB transcripts were what got sequenced. TCRdb's table, derived via immunoSEQ multiplex PCR, lists solely in-frame clones and lacks some. This repertoire shows roughly 730,000 clones, roughly 13% found once; its top ten account for 0.022%. Note on this clone: What it recognizes is unknown.

Study outcomes and limitations: Patients with Type 1 diabetes showed moderately but significantly shorter TCRB CDR3s in all four CD4+ subsets.

The source material was naive CD4+ T cells from blood. This TCR was recovered from a man between 18 and 29 years old with type 1 diabetes. This chain uses TRBV18 with TRBJ2-7; no clear D gene. The CDR3 is CASSRWVSSYEQYF. CDR3 sequence (DNA): TGTGCCAGCTCACGTTGGGTCAGCTCCTACGAGCAGTACTTC.